This T cell receptor (beta chain) originates from a study of human T cells and chemical hapten exposure. On the study more broadly: The study sensitized with 2% DPC on a 2 cm by 2 cm patch of upper inner arm skin. Once 0.01% DPC had been applied to the upper back by patch test, readings were taken at 6 days. Yields of TCR per sample differed, chiefly owing to small differences in pooled library volume. Points from the study as a whole: Alopecia was present in the donors, so their immune response may differ from healthy people's.

This clonotype came up many times. The antigen is undetermined. The V segment lost 1 base and the J segment 0 bases; nucleotides outside the gene matches: 8. The CDR3 contains 18 residues. In germline, CDR1 is LGHNA, CDR2 YSLEER. This sample's time point: pre-sensitization, week 0. The treatment here: therapeutic diphenylcyclopropenone sensitization with weekly scalp DPC. TCRdb reprocessed the RACE reads via MiXCR and lists one record per CDR3 protein. In the table there are fewer than 300,000 distinct CDR3 sequences, around 7.7% of which are singletons. The sequence came from a man aged 18-30 years with alopecia areata. Some clones in this sample may be carry-over from other donors' samples. The specimen comprised whole blood, sampled in connection with sensitization to the hapten diphenylcyclopropenone (DPC). This chain connects TRBV4-3 to TRBJ1-3; TRBD1 matches 8 bases. This CDR3 is CASSQGGRGPSSGNTIYF. In DNA form, the CDR3 reads TGCGCCAGCAGCCAAGGGGGCAGGGGGCCCAGCTCTGGAAACACCATATATTTT.